Below are 4 T cell receptor beta chains sequenced from a single sample in a study of T cell responses to AZD1222 COVID-19 vaccine. TCRdb's copy holds only in-frame clones and misses some; the assay was immunoSEQ multiplex PCR. The sample holds roughly 150,000 clones, 75% to 90% seen once. Sequences were derived from peripheral blood, sampled on day 0 of AZD1222 vaccination. All receptors come from an adult in good health.

The chain combines TRBV6-6 with TRBJ2-3; TRBD2 agrees at 7 bases. Germline V gene sequence: CDR1 MNHNY, CDR2 SVGAGI (reference sequence). J was trimmed by 0 bases and V by 7 bases; bases with no gene match: 7. The CDR3 runs to 15 residues. The CDR3 sequence is CASIRQRGSTDTQYF. CDR3 DNA sequence: TGTGCCAGCATCCGCCAGCGGGGTAGCACAGATACGCAGTATTTT.

The V call is TRBV2, the J call TRBJ1-2; D is unclear. Trimming left V 6 bases short and J 10 bases short, with 12 bases between. Germline V gene sequence: CDR1 SNHLY, CDR2 FYNNEI. The CDR3 is made up of 11 amino acids. The CDR3 reads CASRTKTFYTF. In DNA, the CDR3 is TGTGCCAGCAGGACCAAAACCTTCTACACCTTC.

This clone appeared many times. V gene TRBV5-1 combines with J gene TRBJ1-1; TRBD1 is a possible D gene (5 bases). Germline V gives CDR1 SGHRS, CDR2 YFSETQ. This CDR3 contains 14 residues. Deletions cut 4 bases from V and 3 bases from J, with 13 bases between. Written as DNA, the CDR3 is TGCGCCAGCAGCCAAACAGGATTGGACACTGAAGCTTTCTTT. Translated, it gives CASSQTGLDTEAFF.

The chain is built from TRBV4-2 and TRBJ2-7; a weak D match, TRBD1 (6 bases). The CDR3 sequence is 17 residues long. V was pared by 0 bases and J by 0 bases, with 15 bases between. The germline V gene has CDR1 LGHNA and CDR2 YNFKEQ. CDR3 nucleotide sequence: TGTGCCAGCAGCCAAGATTGGGGGCTCCATTCCTCCTACGAGCAGTACTTC. Protein product: CASSQDWGLHSSYEQYF.